This T cell receptor beta chain was identified in a study of cytomegalovirus exposure and HLA in healthy donors. Points from the study as a whole: Cytomegalovirus status, reportedly, was diagnosed with high specificity and sensitivity by the classifier. For TCR beta chains, V- and J-gene trimming was later linked to a missense DCLRE1C variant.

Points on this clone: The antigen remains undetermined.

The PCR contained 60 Vbeta and 13 Jbeta primers. Repertoires were generated with immunoSEQ multiplex PCR, while TCRdb's copy carries only in-frame clones and drops some. The data contain roughly 150,000 clones, roughly 77% of them seen just once; the ten biggest clones take up 11%. The origin of this receptor is a man aged 18 to 35 in good health and CMV-seropositive. Material for sequencing was PBMCs.

CDR3 loop: CASSLEVGQSVLNEQFF. CDR3 nucleotides: TGTGCCAGCAGCTTGGAAGTGGGACAGAGCGTACTAAATGAGCAGTTCTTC. The V call is TRBV5-4, the J call TRBJ2-1; 7 bases are shared with TRBD1. With 0 bases clipped from V and 7 bases from J, the junction kept 13 bases outside the gene matches. CDR1 and CDR2 from the germline V gene are SGHNT and YYREEE (reference sequence). This CDR3 has 17 residues.